Each of the 7 T cell receptor beta chains below was sequenced from the same sample in a study of T cell changes during pregnancy in multiple sclerosis. Profiled with immunoSEQ multiplex PCR; TCRdb holds only in-frame clones, not every one. The table has more than 65,000 clones, 85% to 95% seen once. This specimen was peripheral blood, taken in the first trimester of pregnancy. The receptors originated from a female donor with multiple sclerosis, enrolled in a pregnancy study.

V is TRBV6-4 and J is TRBJ2-1, with 7 bases lining up with TRBD2. The V gene end was trimmed by 4 bases and the J gene end by 9 bases; junction bases not matched to a gene: 12. CDR3 size: 15 residues. Germline V gene data show CDR1 as MRHNA and CDR2 as SNTAGT. The CDR3 DNA is TGTGCCAGCAGTGCCCCGGGGGGAGCGCCGTGTGAGCAGTTCTTC. Residues: CASSAPGGAPCEQFF.

This chain uses TRBV7-9 with TRBJ1-1; the D gene is possibly TRBD1 (5 bases). The CDR3 loop spans 12 amino acids. Germline values: CDR1 SEHNR, CDR2 FQNEAQ (reference sequence). With 7 bases removed from V and 11 bases from J, the gap between germline ends came to 17 bases. DNA of the CDR3: TGTGCCAGCACTCCCAGGGTAGGTTCGGCTTTCTTT. The encoded protein is CASTPRVGSAFF.

J is TRBJ1-2 and V is TRBV19, with a tentative D call TRBD1 (5 bases). Between the trimmed V and J ends, which lost 10 bases and 4 bases, there was a span of 22 bases. CDR1 and CDR2 from the germline V gene are LNHDA and SQIVND (reference sequence). This CDR3 has 15 residues. The CDR3 is CATREGALAGYGYTF. For the CDR3, the DNA is TGTGCCACCCGCGAAGGGGCCTTAGCGGGCTATGGCTACACCTTC.

The chain couples TRBV15 to TRBJ2-1; TRBD2 matches 13 bases. This CDR3 is 16 amino acids long. Germline V gene data show CDR1 as LNHNV and CDR2 as YYDKDF (reference sequence). Losses at the gene ends were 4 bases for V and 10 bases for J; bases not matched to a gene: 10. The CDR3 loop reads CATSTPGLAGFGEQFF. Written as DNA, the CDR3 is TGTGCCACCAGCACGCCGGGACTAGCGGGGTTCGGGGAGCAGTTCTTC.

The chain recombines TRBV29-1 with TRBJ2-3, with 8 bases lining up with TRBD2. V shed 6 bases and J 2 bases; nucleotides not matched to a gene: 4. The CDR3 contains 13 residues. The V gene's germline CDR1 is SQVTM and CDR2 ANQGSEA. The chain's CDR3 is CSVKRGTTDTQYF. In DNA, the CDR3 is TGCAGCGTCAAGCGGGGGACCACAGATACGCAGTATTTT.

The chain is built from TRBV5-6 and TRBJ1-2; D is possibly TRBD1 (6 bases). V was pared by 9 bases and J by 5 bases, with 20 bases between. Germline V gene lookup returns CDR1 SGHDT and CDR2 YYEEEE. This CDR3 has 14 amino acids. Here the CDR3 DNA reads TGTGCCACATTTTACAGGGTCGCTAGGTATGGCTACACCTTC. The encoded protein is CATFYRVARYGYTF.

The rearrangement uses TRBV2 and TRBJ1-3; no reliable D call. Germline V gene lookup returns CDR1 SNHLY and CDR2 FYNNEI. The ends were cut back, 1 base at V and 0 bases at J, with 13 bases in the middle. The CDR3 extends over 17 amino acids. Here the CDR3 reads CASSEVSLANSGNTIYF. The DNA for the CDR3 is TGTGCCAGCAGTGAAGTGAGCCTCGCGAACTCTGGAAACACCATATATTTT.